Detailed here is one T cell receptor (beta chain). This entry comes from a study of shared clonotypes between healthy human individuals. V gave up 1 base and J gave up 0 bases, with 16 bases separating them. The CDR3 runs to 17 residues. Germline assignment: CDR1 SQVTM and CDR2 ANQGSEA. DNA at about 200 ng, some 31,000 T cell genomes, went into sorted-subset replicate PCRs. The data were produced by immunoSEQ multiplex PCR, yet TCRdb's version contains in-frame clones alone and is incomplete. This table holds around 610,000 clones, 95% to 96% found once. In the naive CD8 group, cells lacked CD45RO and were positively selected for CCR7, so terminally differentiated effector memory CD45RA+ cells were left out.

The chain carries TRBV29-1 and TRBJ2-1; the D gene is possibly TRBD1 (5 bases). The sequenced sample consisted of naive CD8+ T cells sorted from blood. The sequence was collected from a young woman in good health. The CDR3 DNA follows: TGCAGCGTTGAAGGTGGGGCCAGGACGAGCTCCTACAATGAGCAGTTCTTC. Translation gives CSVEGGARTSSYNEQFF.